This T cell receptor (beta chain) is drawn from a study of blood T cell repertoires in COVID-19. Study summary: Italy, Spain and the United States were the sources of the convalescent and acute COVID-19 samples. Sources were T cells, B-cell-depleted T cells, or PBMCs; the material itself was cDNA or gDNA.

This CDR3 contains 12 residues. Germline CDR1 and CDR2: LNHDA and SQIVND (reference sequence). Trimming took off 3 bases at V and 6 bases at J, with 6 bases between the two ends. TCRdb's copy holds only in-frame clones and misses some; the assay was immunoSEQ multiplex PCR. The sample yields under 300,000 clones, 85% to 95% seen once. Participants were aged roughly 18 to 90 years, lived in 25 or so US areas, and enrolled virtually. Sequenced material: PBMCs or T cells enriched from blood (not recorded which). The sequence derives from a woman between 18 and 29 years old who had recovered from COVID-19. The chain combines TRBV19 with TRBJ2-1; no clear D gene. This chain's CDR3 is CASSMSVNEQFF. CDR3 DNA sequence: TGTGCCAGTAGTATGTCAGTCAATGAGCAGTTCTTC.